Listed below are T cell receptor beta chains from one sample, sequenced in a study of blood T cell repertoires in COVID-19. The repertoire was sequenced with immunoSEQ multiplex PCR; TCRdb's copy has only in-frame clones and lacks some. The sample lists roughly 250,000 clones, 82% occurring once. The sequenced sample was peripheral blood. These receptors were obtained from an elderly woman with acute or convalescent COVID-19. The CDR3 runs from the conserved cysteine through the conserved F or W. A D gene is named only where the DNA matches it firmly. Only part of the rows carry a size: once, few, many, or a class if the clone is expanded.

J | size | V | D | DNA | CDR3
TRBJ2-5 | - | TRBV2 | - | TGTGCCAGCACCAGAGGACAAGTCGTCCAAGAGACCCAGTACTTC | CASTRGQVVQETQYF
TRBJ2-2 | - | TRBV19 | TRBD2 | TGTGCCAGCACCGGGACTAGCGGGAGGAAGAACACCGGGGAGCTGTTTTTT | CASTGTSGRKNTGELFF
TRBJ2-1 | - | TRBV4-1 | TRBD1 | TGCGCCAGCAGCCAAGGCAAGGGGACAGGAGGAGATGAGCAGTTCTTC | CASSQGKGTGGDEQFF
TRBJ2-7 | - | TRBV14 | TRBD2 | TGTGCCAGCAGCGAAATAGGACTAGGATTGGACGAGCAGTACTTC | CASSEIGLGLDEQYF
TRBJ2-5 | - | TRBV6-5 | TRBD2 | TGTGCCAGCGGCCTAGCGGTGGTGGAGACCCAGTACTTC | CASGLAVVETQYF
TRBJ2-3 | - | TRBV5-1 | TRBD1 | TGCGCCAGCAGCTTAACCCCGGGACAGGGGGCTCGGGACACAGATACGCAGTATTTT | CASSLTPGQGARDTDTQYF
TRBJ2-1 | - | TRBV11-1 | TRBD1 | TGTGCCAGCAGAAGAACACAGGGGGCAAGCAATGAGCAGTTCTTC | CASRRTQGASNEQFF
TRBJ2-3 | - | TRBV7-9 | TRBD1 | TGTGCCAGCAGCTTTACAGGGGGCAGAGATACGCAGTATTTT | CASSFTGGRDTQYF
TRBJ2-4 | - | TRBV3-1/TRBV3-2 | - | TGTGCCAGCAGCCAGAGGGACACAGGCAAAAACATTCAGTACTTC | CASSQRDTGKNIQYF
TRBJ1-2 | - | TRBV30 | - | TGTGCCTGGAAACGGAGTAGGGGTGATGGCTACACCTTC | CAWKRSRGDGYTF
TRBJ2-1 | few | TRBV6-1 | TRBD1 | TGTGCCAGCAGTGAAGCGGGACAGGCCGGTGAGCAGTTCTTC | CASSEAGQAGEQFF
TRBJ1-1 | - | TRBV12-3/TRBV12-4 | TRBD1 | TGTGCCAGCAGTCGACAGGGGAGGGCTGAAGCTTTCTTT | CASSRQGRAEAFF
TRBJ2-1 | - | TRBV19 | TRBD2 | TGTGCCAGTAAATATCGGGCTAGCGGGACCTATGAGCAGTTCTTC | CASKYRASGTYEQFF
TRBJ2-7 | - | TRBV5-1 | - | TGCGCCAGCAGTCTGGCGGGCGGCTCGGACCCTCGCCTCGAGCAGTACTTC | CASSLAGGSDPRLEQYF
TRBJ2-3 | - | TRBV5-1 | - | TGCGCCAGCAGCTTGGACAGGACGGGAGAGAGCACAGATACGCAGTATTTT | CASSLDRTGESTDTQYF
TRBJ1-4 | - | TRBV4-1 | - | TGCGCCAGCAGCCAGGTACCGGGATCTAATGAAAAACTGTTTTTT | CASSQVPGSNEKLFF
TRBJ1-4 | few | TRBV5-6 | - | TGTGCCAGCAGCTTGTTAGGGACTTCAACTAATGAAAAACTGTTTTTT | CASSLLGTSTNEKLFF
TRBJ1-1 | - | TRBV7-8 | - | TGTGCCAGCAGCTTAGACGGGGGGATAAGGGCTTTCTTT | CASSLDGGIRAFF
TRBJ2-1 | many | TRBV7-3 | TRBD1 | TGTGCCAGCAGCTTCGGACAGGGGTTCTACAATGAGCAGTTCTTC | CASSFGQGFYNEQFF
TRBJ1-4 | - | TRBV7-9 | TRBD1 | TGTGCCAGCAGTCGAGACAGGGTTAATGAAAAACTGTTTTTT | CASSRDRVNEKLFF
TRBJ1-5 | - | TRBV19 | - | TGTGCCAGTAGTCTCCGCGGGGGAATTAGACTTAGCAATCAGCCCCAGCATTTT | CASSLRGGIRLSNQPQHF
TRBJ1-2 | - | TRBV25-1 | TRBD1 | TGTGCCAGCAGTGAATCCGCAGGGGGCGTTGCTAACTATGGCTACACCTTC | CASSESAGGVANYGYTF
TRBJ2-1 | - | TRBV7-8 | TRBD2 | TGTGCCAGCAGCCAAGGGCGGGAGCCCTCCTACAATGAGCAGTTCTTC | CASSQGREPSYNEQFF
TRBJ1-2 | - | TRBV1 | - | TGCACCAGCAGCCAAGCCCTCGGGACAGACTTTACCAACTATGGCTACACCTTC | CTSSQALGTDFTNYGYTF
TRBJ2-7 | - | TRBV5-1 | TRBD1 | TGCGCCAGCAGACCAGGACCGGGACAGGGTAACGAGCAGTACTTC | CASRPGPGQGNEQYF
TRBJ2-7 | few | TRBV15 | TRBD2 | TGTGCCACCAGCCAACATCGACTAGCGGGAGGGCTGTACTTC | CATSQHRLAGGLYF
TRBJ2-2 | - | TRBV14 | - | TGTGCCAGCAGCCAAGAAGCAGGGATGTTAACCGGGGAGCTGTTTTTT | CASSQEAGMLTGELFF
TRBJ2-3 | - | TRBV5-8 | - | TGTGCCAGCAGCAAAAAAATCGACAGGAGATCTAGCACAGATACGCAGTATTTT | CASSKKIDRRSSTDTQYF
TRBJ2-5 | - | TRBV2 | TRBD2 | TGTGCCAGCAGTGGCGGGGGCCAAGAGACCCAGTACTTC | CASSGGGQETQYF
TRBJ2-1 | - | TRBV5-1 | TRBD2 | TGCGCCAGCAGCTTGGGCGGGAGGGCCTACAATGAGCAGTTCTTC | CASSLGGRAYNEQFF
TRBJ2-7 | once | TRBV7-3 | TRBD2 | TGTGCCAGCAGCTTAGGCCTAGCGGGAGTCTACGAGCAGTACTTC | CASSLGLAGVYEQYF
TRBJ2-5 | - | TRBV15 | TRBD2 | TGTGCCACCGGGCCTAGCGGGAGGTCGTGGGAGACCCAGTACTTC | CATGPSGRSWETQYF
TRBJ2-7 | - | TRBV28 | TRBD2 | TGTGCCAGCAGTTTACGAGCCGGAGGGGGACTAGCGGGAGGCGAGCAGTACTTC | CASSLRAGGGLAGGEQYF
TRBJ1-3 | - | TRBV18 | - | TGTGCCAGCTCACCCAACGGACAAGAGGCCATATATTTT | CASSPNGQEAIYF
TRBJ1-2 | - | TRBV5-4 | TRBD1 | TGTGCCAGCAGCTTAGACAGGGTTGGAGGCTACACCTTC | CASSLDRVGGYTF